The T cell receptor beta chain under discussion was sequenced for a study of post-analysis software for immune sequencing data. Study summary: Disease courses included relapsing-remitting, secondary progressive and progressive-relapsing multiple sclerosis.

CDR1 and CDR2 from the germline V gene are SGHRS and YFSETQ. The germline V and J ends were trimmed by 0 bases and 9 bases, with 18 bases remaining between them. CDR3 length: 15 amino acids. Study results and limitations: For normalized Chao1 diversity, multiple sclerosis patients scored significantly lower than controls did. Under the F measure, samples that were prepared in one batch clustered strongly together. Controls had lower frequencies than patients of four or five TRBV segments, which included TRBV5-6, TRBV5-1 and TRBV20-1.

Included in the TCR beta cDNA libraries were unique molecular identifiers. There were roughly 0.95 to 10 million T cells, and 450,000 to 550,000 cDNA molecules came from them. TCRdb passed the PCR reads through MiXCR, listing each CDR3 protein once. The data contain roughly 800,000 distinct CDR3 sequences, 25% to 30% of them singletons. Regarding this clonotype: No antigen is known for it.

Sequences were obtained from blood. The sequence was obtained from a girl aged 5-17 years with multiple sclerosis. The chain is built from TRBV5-1 and TRBJ2-5; D not resolved. CDR3 bases: TGCGCCAGCAGCTTGGCCGGGCAACTCGATGAGGCCCAGTACTTC. It codes for CASSLAGQLDEAQYF.